The next 21 T cell receptor beta chains were all read from a single sample in a study of CD8 T cells in ankylosing spondylitis. One entry per CDR3 protein, called by TCRdb with MiXCR from the 5' RACE reads. This table has roughly 130,000 distinct CDR3 sequences, approximately 15% appearing once. Material for sequencing was blood, either unsorted or a sorted T cell fraction (not recorded which). The receptors come from a female donor with ankylosing spondylitis or in good health (not recorded which).

This clonotype was seen many times. The rearrangement links TRBV7-9 to TRBJ1-1, with no clear D. The germline V and J ends were trimmed by 2 bases and 4 bases, with 8 bases remaining between them. The germline V gene has CDR1 SEHNR and CDR2 FQNEAQ (reference sequence). This CDR3 region has 13 residues. CDR3 protein: CASSLIASTEAFF. CDR3 DNA: TGTGCCAGCAGCTTAATTGCGTCCACTGAAGCTTTCTTT. The full variable domain, rest sourced from reference TRBV7-9 and TRBJ1-1, is DTGVSQNPRHKITKRGQNVTFRCDPISEHNRLYWYRQTLGQGPEFLTYFQNEAQLEKSRLLSDRFSAERPKGSFSTLEIQRTEQGDSAMYLCASSLIASTEAFFGQGTRLTVV.

The gene calls are TRBV11-2 and TRBJ2-4; 11 bases line up with TRBD2. J was trimmed by 0 bases and V by 1 base; bases with no gene match: 5. This CDR3 spans 18 amino acids. In germline, CDR1 is SGHAT, CDR2 FQNNGV. The CDR3 sequence: CASSLGASGGSAKNIQYF. In DNA, the CDR3 is TGTGCCAGCAGCTTAGGAGCTAGCGGGGGGTCAGCCAAAAACATTCAGTACTTC.

The rearrangement uses TRBV7-3 and TRBJ2-7, with D tentatively TRBD2 (6 bases). The CDR3 has 14 amino acids. Germline V lookup: CDR1 SGHTA, CDR2 FQGTGA. V gave up 5 bases and J gave up 6 bases, with 17 bases separating them. DNA of the CDR3: TGTGCCAGCAGCCCCGGGGACTTCCCCCGCGAGCAGTACTTC. This codes for CASSPGDFPREQYF.

The chain combines TRBV4-2 with TRBJ1-1; D call uncertain. V was clipped by 0 bases and J by 0 bases, with 14 bases between them. From germline, CDR1 is LGHNA and CDR2 YNFKEQ. The CDR3 runs 17 residues. CDR3 coding DNA: TGTGCCAGCAGCCAAGACGGAACAGAGGTCCTGAACACTGAAGCTTTCTTT. Protein: CASSQDGTEVLNTEAFF.

This clonotype occurred a few times. Here the CDR3 DNA reads TGTGCCAGCAGTCCTTGGACTAGCGGAACCTACGAGCAGTACTTC. This translates into CASSPWTSGTYEQYF. The chain recombines TRBV12-3 or TRBV12-4 with TRBJ2-7, with TRBD2 identical over 10 bases. Trimming cost V 5 bases and J 2 bases; bases outside gene matches: 6. The CDR3 contains 15 residues.

The rearrangement links TRBV5-1 to TRBJ2-3, with 7 bases that match TRBD2. V was pared by 7 bases and J by 5 bases, with 10 bases of the junction left unmatched. CDR3 length: 14 amino acids. Germline V lookup: CDR1 SGHRS, CDR2 YFSETQ. This CDR3 reads CASATSSGEDTQYF. CDR3 nucleotide sequence: TGCGCCAGCGCGACCTCTAGCGGCGAAGATACGCAGTATTTT.

The rearrangement links TRBV5-1 to TRBJ2-7; possibly TRBD2 for D (6 bases). Looked up from germline, CDR1 is SGHRS and CDR2 is YFSETQ. Trimming took off 2 bases at V and 6 bases at J, with 18 bases between the two ends. This CDR3 spans 15 amino acids. CDR3 protein: CASSFTGTTGLEQYF. Written as DNA, the CDR3 is TGCGCCAGCAGCTTCACCGGGACCACGGGACTCGAGCAGTACTTC.

V usage is TRBV14 and J usage is TRBJ2-7, with TRBD2 matching 13 bases. This CDR3 contains 17 residues. The V segment lost 1 base and the J segment 2 bases; nucleotides outside the gene matches: 5. In germline, CDR1 is SGHDN, CDR2 FVKESK. CDR3 in amino acids: CASSQGTGTSGTYEQYF. Written as DNA, the CDR3 is TGTGCCAGCAGCCAAGGTACCGGGACTAGCGGGACCTACGAGCAGTACTTC.

This clonotype was observed at least ten times. The gene calls are TRBV12-3 or TRBV12-4 and TRBJ1-5, with 7 positions matching TRBD1. CDR3 length: 15 residues. The J segment lost 8 bases and the V segment lost 5 bases, leaving 12 bases of the junction unmatched. The CDR3 DNA is TGTGCCAGCAGTAAGGACAGGATCCTCGGGGAGCCCCAGCATTTT. This gives the protein CASSKDRILGEPQHF.

For this clonotype: Since a much larger clone is just one base distant, this may be a read error. The chain carries TRBV29-1 and TRBJ2-3; D is possibly TRBD1 or TRBD2 (5 bases each). CDR1 is SQVTM, CDR2 ANQGSEA, per germline. The CDR3 sequence is 12 residues long. This chain's CDR3 is CNVEGETDTQYF. In DNA form, the CDR3 reads TGCAACGTTGAAGGGGAGACAGATACGCAGTATTTT.

The gene calls are TRBV7-9 and TRBJ2-7, with no clear D. CDR1 is SEHNR and CDR2 is FQNEAQ in the germline V gene (reference sequence). This CDR3 is built from 14 residues. Trimming took off 0 bases at V and 1 base at J, with 7 bases between the two ends. CDR3 coding DNA: TGTGCCAGCAGCTTAGCAAAAGGGTCCTACGAGCAGTACTTC. Protein: CASSLAKGSYEQYF. Complete variable domain (other parts from reference TRBV7-9 and TRBJ2-7): DTGVSQNPRHKITKRGQNVTFRCDPISEHNRLYWYRQTLGQGPEFLTYFQNEAQLEKSRLLSDRFSAERPKGSFSTLEIQRTEQGDSAMYLCASSLAKGSYEQYFGPGTRLTVT.

The rearrangement links TRBV18 to TRBJ2-7; D remains unclear. The CDR3 is made up of 14 amino acids. CDR1 and CDR2 from the germline V gene are KGHSH and LQKENI. V was pared by 2 bases and J by 0 bases, with 8 bases between. Written as DNA, the CDR3 is TGTGCCAGCTCACCAACGCGGAACTCCTACGAGCAGTACTTC. Protein sequence: CASSPTRNSYEQYF.

V usage is TRBV2 and J usage is TRBJ1-1, with 10 bases that match TRBD1. Losses at the gene ends were 1 base for V and 5 bases for J; bases not matched to a gene: 4. Germline V gene data show CDR1 as SNHLY and CDR2 as FYNNEI. The CDR3 totals 15 residues. The CDR3: CASSEVGGQGTEAFF. The CDR3 DNA sequence: TGTGCCAGCAGTGAAGTCGGGGGACAGGGGACTGAAGCTTTCTTT.

This clonotype appeared once. This may be a read error: a much more frequent sequence differs by one nucleotide. The rearrangement uses TRBV5-4 and TRBJ2-1; D tentatively reads TRBD1 or TRBD2 (5 bases each). The CDR3 covers 12 residues. The germline CDR1 and CDR2 sequences are SGHNT and YYREEE (reference sequence). V gave up 3 bases and J gave up 12 bases, with 13 bases separating them. The DNA of the CDR3 is TGTGCCAGCAGCTCCCGGGACCATGGGCAGTTCTTC. This encodes CASSSRDHGQFF.

At least ten counts were recorded for this clonotype. V usage is TRBV10-3 and J usage is TRBJ1-1; D ambiguous. Per germline, CDR1 ENHRY and CDR2 SYGVKD. V shed 3 bases and J shed 4 bases, with 6 bases lying between them. CDR3 length: 12 residues. This chain's CDR3 is CAISDWTTEAFF. CDR3 in DNA: TGTGCCATCAGTGACTGGACCACTGAAGCTTTCTTT.

This clonotype was seen more than once but under ten times. As DNA, the CDR3 is TGTGCCAGCGGGGCCGGGGCCAAAAACATTCAGTACTTC. It encodes CASGAGAKNIQYF. The rearrangement uses TRBV6-1 and TRBJ2-4; D is perhaps TRBD1 (5 bases). CDR1 is MNHNS, CDR2 SASEGT, per germline. V lost 8 bases and J lost 1, with 9 bases in between. The CDR3 loop spans 13 amino acids.

Many counts were recorded for this clonotype. The chain combines TRBV12-3 or TRBV12-4 with TRBJ1-2; TRBD1 agrees at 7 bases. With V trimmed by 5 bases and J by 4 bases, 4 bases remained unmatched. The CDR3 runs 13 residues. CDR3 sequence reads: CASSEDRPYGYTF. Written as DNA, the CDR3 is TGTGCCAGCAGTGAGGACAGGCCCTATGGCTACACCTTC.

The V and J genes are TRBV5-5 and TRBJ1-3; tentative D call: TRBD1 (6 bases). Looked up from germline, CDR1 is SGHKS and CDR2 is YYEKEE (reference sequence). The V gene lost 1 base and the J gene lost 0 bases, with 8 bases spanning the gap. The CDR3 covers 15 residues. The CDR3 nucleotides are TGTGCCAGCAGCTTGACAGGGAGCTCTGGAAACACCATATATTTT. It yields the protein CASSLTGSSGNTIYF.

This clonotype was seen ten or more times. The chain combines TRBV28 with TRBJ2-7, with 11 bases that match TRBD2. V was pared by 1 base and J by 0 bases, with 2 bases of the junction left unmatched. The CDR3 has 16 amino acids. Germline V gives CDR1 MDHEN, CDR2 SYDVKM. CDR3 in amino acids: CASSLSLAGASYEQYF. The DNA for the CDR3 is TGTGCCAGCAGTTTATCACTAGCGGGGGCCTCCTACGAGCAGTACTTC.

Many counts were recorded for this clonotype. The V gene is TRBV20-1, the J gene TRBJ2-1, with TRBD2 identical over 9 bases. This CDR3 is built from 16 residues. With V trimmed by 0 bases and J by 9 bases, 12 bases remained unmatched. Per germline, CDR1 DFQATT and CDR2 SNEGSKA (reference sequence). The CDR3 region is CSAREAGRGGRSEQFF. CDR3 DNA sequence: TGCAGTGCTAGAGAGGCAGGGCGGGGGGGCCGAAGTGAGCAGTTCTTC.

This clonotype was detected many times. The chain couples TRBV25-1 to TRBJ2-3; 7 positions match TRBD1. Per the germline V gene, CDR1 is MGHDK and CDR2 is SYGVNS. Losses at the gene ends were 3 bases for V and 3 bases for J; bases not matched to a gene: 6. The CDR3 covers 15 residues. The CDR3 DNA sequence: TGTGCCAGCAGTGACAGGGGGTCTAGGACAGATACGCAGTATTTT. Translated, it gives CASSDRGSRTDTQYF.